The 25 T cell receptor beta chains listed next were all sequenced from one sample in a study of T cell clones after liver transplantation. The data were produced by immunoSEQ multiplex PCR, yet TCRdb's version contains in-frame clones alone and is incomplete. The profile shows tens of thousands of clones, less than 85% of them singletons. The sequenced sample was CD4+ T cells from blood, obtained before liver transplant. The receptor set was obtained from a human donor who received a liver transplant.

The chain combines TRBV5-4 with TRBJ2-7; D is perhaps TRBD1 or TRBD2 (5 bases each). From germline, CDR1 is SGHNT and CDR2 YYREEE (reference sequence). The CDR3 length is 13 residues. V shed 5 bases and J shed 6 bases, with 15 bases lying between them. The CDR3 here is CASSSGGPVEQYF. The DNA for the CDR3 is TGTGCCAGCAGTTCTGGGGGTCCGGTCGAGCAGTACTTC.

The gene calls are TRBV7-2 and TRBJ2-3; 8 bases map to TRBD2. CDR1 is SGHTA, CDR2 FQGNSA, per germline. With V trimmed by 5 bases and J by 4 bases, 14 bases remained unmatched. The CDR3 is made up of 17 amino acids. CDR3 sequence reads: CASSTSGRGGLADTQYF. In DNA form, the CDR3 reads TGTGCCAGCAGCACCTCCGGACGGGGGGGCCTCGCAGATACGCAGTATTTT.

This sequence joins TRBV4-1 and TRBJ2-3; TRBD2 matches 11 bases. V dropped 3 bases and J dropped 3; count of bases not matched to a gene: 11. CDR1 MGHRA and CDR2 YSYEKL come from the germline V gene. The CDR3 loop spans 18 amino acids. CDR3: CASSHTPGLAALTDTQYF. The CDR3 nucleotides read TGCGCCAGCAGCCACACGCCGGGACTAGCGGCACTAACAGATACGCAGTATTTT.

The V and J genes are TRBV6-5 and TRBJ2-1; 8 positions match TRBD1. The CDR3 is 13 amino acids. Looked up from germline, CDR1 is MNHEY and CDR2 is SVGAGI. The V and J ends lost 6 bases and 9 bases, in that order; junction bases with no gene match: 7. CDR3 region: CASSTKTGAEQFF. The CDR3 DNA reads TGTGCCAGCAGCACCAAGACAGGGGCTGAGCAGTTCTTC.

V is TRBV4-3 and J is TRBJ2-7; TRBD1 might be the D (7 bases). Germline V gives CDR1 LGHNA, CDR2 YSLEER. The V end was cut by 1 base, the J end by 5 bases, with 18 bases between. The CDR3 extends over 16 amino acids. CDR3 DNA sequence: TGCGCCAGCAGCCAAGCCCCGGGAGACAGGGTGAACGAGCAGTACTTC. Its protein product is CASSQAPGDRVNEQYF.

The chain couples TRBV7-2 to TRBJ2-3, with a weak D call TRBD2 (6 bases). Trimming stripped 5 bases from V and 10 bases from J, with 13 bases between. Germline-derived CDR1 and CDR2 are SGHTA and FQGNSA. The CDR3 has 12 amino acids. Here the CDR3 DNA reads TGTGCCAGCAGCACACGGACTAACTCGCAGTATTTT. Protein sequence: CASSTRTNSQYF. Drawing the rest from reference TRBV7-2 and TRBJ2-3, the complete variable domain is GAGVSQSPSNKVTEKGKDVELRCDPISGHTALYWYRQSLGQGLEFLIYFQGNSAPDKSGLPSDRFSAERTGGSVSTLTIQRTQQEDSAVYLCASSTRTNSQYFGPGTRLTVL.

The V gene is TRBV7-3, the J gene TRBJ2-1, with a weak D call TRBD1 (5 bases). This CDR3 has 14 amino acids. CDR1 and CDR2 from the germline V gene are SGHTA and FQGTGA. Trimming took 0 bases from V and 9 from J, leaving 12 bases between them. The DNA for the CDR3 is TGTGCCAGCAGCTTAACTGACAGATTGAGTGAGCAGTTCTTC. This sequence encodes CASSLTDRLSEQFF.

The CDR3 DNA is TGTGCCAGCAGCCAAGAAGCCGGGCCCCTGGAGACCCAGTACTTC. This sequence encodes CASSQEAGPLETQYF. This rearrangement joins TRBV4-2 to TRBJ2-5; D unclear. The CDR3 covers 15 residues. Germline lookup yields CDR1 LGHNA and CDR2 YNFKEQ. Trimming took 0 bases from V and 5 from J, leaving 13 bases between them.

DNA for the CDR3: TGTGCCAGCAGCCCCGGGCTTAACTATGGCTACACCTTC. Translating it yields CASSPGLNYGYTF. V is TRBV5-6 and J is TRBJ1-2; D gene ambiguous. The germline gives CDR1 SGHDT, CDR2 YYEEEE. CDR3 length: 13 amino acids. Trimming left V 4 bases short and J 1 base short, with 8 bases between.

V and J are TRBV5-4 and TRBJ2-2; 13 bases fit TRBD2. The CDR3 length is 17 residues. Germline CDR1 and CDR2: SGHNT and YYREEE (reference sequence). With V trimmed by 0 bases and J by 7 bases, 6 bases remained unmatched. CDR3 DNA sequence: TGTGCCAGCAGCTTGGAACTAGCGGGGGGGCCTGGCGGGGAGCTGTTTTTT. Amino acid sequence: CASSLELAGGPGGELFF.

This clone was seen just once. The chain recombines TRBV7-2 with TRBJ2-2; TRBD2 matches at 8 bases. The trim removed 5 bases at V and 3 bases at J, leaving 5 bases unmatched. The germline CDR1 and CDR2 sequences are SGHTA and FQGNSA. The CDR3 consists of 15 residues. The CDR3 DNA reads as TGTGCCAGCAGCCCGGGGGGGTTGGACACCGGGGAGCTGTTTTTT. It translates to CASSPGGLDTGELFF.

V usage is TRBV5-5 and J usage is TRBJ2-7; 8 bases line up with TRBD2. The CDR3 has 13 residues. Germline V gene lookup returns CDR1 SGHKS and CDR2 YYEKEE (reference sequence). V lost 5 bases to trimming and J lost 2 bases; unmatched junction nucleotides: 3. CDR3 nucleotides: TGTGCCAGCAGGCCGGGACTAGCCTACGAGCAGTACTTC. Translated: CASRPGLAYEQYF.

The chain joins TRBV5-4 to TRBJ1-2; D not certain. The CDR3 has 15 amino acids. CDR1 SGHNT and CDR2 YYREEE come from the germline V gene (reference sequence). Between the trimmed V and J ends, which lost 3 bases and 5 bases, there was a span of 17 bases. Here the CDR3 DNA reads TGTGCCAGCAGCTCAACACGGAGCCTAAATTATGGCTACACCTTC. Translation gives CASSSTRSLNYGYTF.

This clone has only a few counts. The rearrangement links TRBV19 to TRBJ2-6; the D is unclear. There are 14 residues in the CDR3. Germline CDR1 is LNHDA and CDR2 is SQIVND (reference sequence). V shed 7 bases and J shed 2 bases, with 9 bases lying between them. The CDR3 spells CASNTRPGANVLTF. The CDR3 region has the DNA TGTGCCAGTAACACAAGGCCTGGGGCCAACGTCCTGACTTTC.

The chain employs TRBV28 and TRBJ2-1; 10 bases align to TRBD1. Looked up from germline, CDR1 is MDHEN and CDR2 is SYDVKM. The J segment lost 10 bases and the V segment lost 6 bases, leaving 12 bases of the junction unmatched. CDR3 length: 15 amino acids. In nucleotides, the CDR3 is TGTGCCAGCAGGCCCCGGGGGACAGGGGATAGAGAGCAGTTCTTC. This gives the protein CASRPRGTGDREQFF.

Of note for this clone: The junction departs from germline at one end; a sequencing error may be responsible. The gene calls are TRBV7-2 and TRBJ2-7; weak D call: TRBD1 (6 bases). This CDR3 is 13 amino acids long. From germline, CDR1 is SGHTA and CDR2 FQGNSA. CDR3 residues: CASTLQGRVEQYF. The CDR3 region has the DNA TGTGCCAGCACCTTACAGGGTCGGGTCGAGCAGTACTTC.

V gene TRBV7-2 combines with J gene TRBJ1-4; D gene unclear. Germline V gene sequence: CDR1 SGHTA, CDR2 FQGNSA. CDR3 length equals 15 residues. Trimming cost V 5 bases and J 0 bases, with 10 bases left between them. For the CDR3, the DNA is TGTGCCAGCAGCCTCGGCGGATCAACTAATGAAAAACTGTTTTTT. Translated, it gives CASSLGGSTNEKLFF.

The chain carries TRBV9 and TRBJ2-1; 7 nucleotides agree with TRBD2. Trimming cost V 1 base and J 5 bases; bases outside gene matches: 9. This CDR3 is 16 amino acids long. The germline CDR1 and CDR2 sequences are SGDLS and YYNGEE. The CDR3 loop is CASSVRVGAGDNEQFF. CDR3 nucleotides: TGTGCCAGCAGCGTACGGGTAGGGGCGGGAGACAATGAGCAGTTCTTC.

This clone was detected a few times. The rearrangement links TRBV6-1 to TRBJ2-1; TRBD1 aligns across 7 bases. Per the germline V gene, CDR1 is MNHNS and CDR2 is SASEGT. V trimming: 1 base; J trimming: 4 bases; junction bases outside the gene matches: 7. The CDR3 covers 16 residues. The CDR3 region has the DNA TGTGCCAGCAGTGAAGGACAGGGAATCAATTACAATGAGCAGTTCTTC. This translates into CASSEGQGINYNEQFF.

This clone was counted a few times. The J gene is TRBJ1-5, the V gene TRBV21-1. TRBV21-1 is marked as a pseudogene. This CDR3 contains 15 residues. The CDR3 loop reads CASTILRRSPQPQHF. In DNA form, the CDR3 reads TGTGCCAGCACCATTCTGAGGCGCTCCCCCCAGCCCCAGCATTTT.

The rearrangement uses TRBV2 and TRBJ2-5; the D gene is possibly TRBD1 (6 bases). V lost 2 bases, J lost 1 base, and 8 bases lay in between. CDR1 and CDR2 from the germline V gene are SNHLY and FYNNEI. This CDR3 is built from 14 residues. The CDR3 spells CASSEWTVQETQYF. The DNA for the CDR3 is TGTGCCAGCAGTGAATGGACAGTCCAAGAGACCCAGTACTTC.

This clone was observed a few times. This sequence joins TRBV29-1 and TRBJ1-1; D possibly corresponds to TRBD1 (5 bases). V was trimmed by 0 bases and J by 5 bases, leaving 16 bases between them. The germline CDR1 and CDR2 sequences are SQVTM and ANQGSEA. The CDR3 sequence is 15 residues long. The chain's CDR3 is CSVEDWVPGRTEAFF. In nucleotides, the CDR3 is TGCAGCGTTGAAGATTGGGTGCCAGGGCGGACTGAAGCTTTCTTT.

The chain uses TRBV6-1 and TRBJ2-7; TRBD2 is a possible D gene (5 bases). The CDR3 is made up of 12 amino acids. Germline lookup yields CDR1 MNHNS and CDR2 SASEGT. The ends were cut back, 2 bases at V and 4 bases at J, with 6 bases in the middle. CDR3 protein: CASSEPGYEQYF. The CDR3, as DNA: TGTGCCAGCAGTGAACCGGGGTACGAGCAGTACTTC.

The chain uses TRBV6-6 and TRBJ1-5; 8 nucleotides align to TRBD1. CDR1 is MNHNY, CDR2 SVGAGI, per germline (reference sequence). There are 15 residues in the CDR3. After removal of 7 bases from V and 4 bases from J, the junction contained 9 bases not matched to a gene. CDR3 sequence reads: CASTPGTGVNQPQHF. The CDR3 nucleotides read TGTGCCAGCACACCCGGGACAGGCGTGAATCAGCCCCAGCATTTT.

The J gene is TRBJ2-5, the V gene TRBV7-9, with 10 bases identical to TRBD2. The CDR3 runs to 16 residues. Per germline, CDR1 SEHNR and CDR2 FQNEAQ (reference sequence). Losses at the gene ends were 2 bases for V and 7 bases for J; bases not matched to a gene: 10. This CDR3 is CASSLRLAGPTGTQYF. DNA for the CDR3: TGTGCCAGCAGCTTACGACTAGCGGGCCCCACGGGGACCCAGTACTTC.